This T cell receptor (beta chain) stems from a study of cytomegalovirus exposure and HLA in healthy donors. Study background: The 120 million or so unique TCR beta sequences, from roughly 170 million T cells, were found by an earlier analysis.

Germline loops: CDR1 MNHNS, CDR2 SASEGT. Trimming removed 1 base from V and 0 bases from J, with 11 bases in between. This CDR3 has 16 amino acids. Of note for this clone: Antigen unknown.

PCR amplification relied on 60 Vbeta primers (plus 13 Jbeta primers). Only in-frame clones appear in the TCRdb table, and some are missing; sequencing was by immunoSEQ multiplex PCR. The profile shows some 180,000 clones, about 77% of them singletons. This cohort consisted of healthy bone marrow donors. Likely unrecorded immune exposures existed in these nominally healthy donors. General study points: In vitro testing confirmed a few CMV-associated chains as specific for CMV antigens.

Sequencing was performed on PBMCs. The sequence derives from a female donor in good health and CMV-seronegative. This chain links TRBV6-1 with TRBJ2-3, with D possibly being TRBD1 (5 bases). The DNA for the CDR3 is TGTGCCAGCAGTGAAGACTTGGCAGGGAGCACAGATACGCAGTATTTT. Its protein product is CASSEDLAGSTDTQYF.